These 8 T cell receptor beta chains came from one sample sequenced in a study of shared clonotypes between healthy human individuals. In the naive CD8 group, cells lacked CD45RO and were positively selected for CCR7, so terminally differentiated effector memory CD45RA+ cells were left out. Only in-frame clones appear in the TCRdb table, and some are missing; sequencing was by immunoSEQ multiplex PCR. The table has some 740,000 clones, 80% to 95% seen once. Input material: naive CD8+ T cells sorted from blood. These receptors were obtained from a man aged 30 to 45 in good health.

The CDR3 DNA reads TGTGCCAGCAGCTCGATTTCCCAGGGGCTCGGGGAGACCCAGTACTTC. Amino acid sequence: CASSSISQGLGETQYF. The rearrangement joins TRBV7-9 to TRBJ2-5; weak D call: TRBD1 (6 bases). The length of the CDR3 is 16 residues. The germline CDR1 and CDR2 sequences are SEHNR and FQNEAQ (reference sequence). V shed 4 bases and J shed 5 bases, with 20 bases lying between them.

The CDR3 nucleotides read TGTGCCAGCAGCCCTCCGACCACTAGCGGGAAGATTTTCTTC. Translating gives CASSPPTTSGKIFF. V is TRBV7-6 and J is TRBJ2-1; 10 bases are shared with TRBD2. The CDR3 consists of 14 residues. V was clipped by 5 bases and J by 16 bases; unmatched bases: 14. The V gene's germline CDR1 is SGHVS and CDR2 FNYEAQ. Filled out from reference TRBV7-6 and TRBJ2-1, the complete variable domain reads GAGVSQSPRYKVTKRGQDVALRCDPISGHVSLYWYRQALGQGPEFLTYFNYEAQQDKSGLPNDRFSAERPEGSISTLTIQRTEQRDSAMYRCASSPPTTSGKIFFGPGTRLTVL.

This chain links TRBV10-3 with TRBJ2-7; TRBD1 matches at 10 bases. The CDR3 covers 15 residues. Germline V gene lookup returns CDR1 ENHRY and CDR2 SYGVKD. J gave up 4 bases and V 2 bases, and 5 bases lay outside the gene matches. CDR3 region: CAISEGTGVRYEQYF. The CDR3 DNA sequence: TGTGCCATCAGTGAGGGGACAGGGGTTCGGTACGAGCAGTACTTC.

V usage is TRBV7-9 and J usage is TRBJ2-6; D gene unclear. In germline, CDR1 is SEHNR, CDR2 FQNEAQ (reference sequence). The CDR3 runs to 18 residues. The V gene lost 5 bases and the J gene lost 4 bases, with 21 bases spanning the gap. This chain's CDR3 is CASSPPRGDSTGANVLTF. DNA for the CDR3: TGTGCCAGCAGCCCCCCGAGAGGTGATTCCACCGGGGCCAACGTCCTGACTTTC.

DNA for the CDR3: TGTGCCAGCAGCTTTTGGAACACTGAAGCTTTCTTT. Its protein is CASSFWNTEAFF. This chain joins TRBV7-9 and TRBJ1-1; unclear D gene. The CDR3 sequence is 12 residues long. V gave up 3 bases and J gave up 1 base, with 3 bases separating them. Germline CDR1 and CDR2: SEHNR and FQNEAQ (reference sequence).

The chain recombines TRBV11-2 with TRBJ1-2; 9 bases match TRBD1. V lost 4 bases, J lost 7 bases, and 10 bases stayed unmatched. The CDR3 is 15 residues long. Germline loops: CDR1 SGHAT, CDR2 FQNNGV. CDR3 DNA: TGTGCCAGCAGCTCGGGACAGGGATTTATTTTTGGCTACACCTTC. This sequence encodes CASSSGQGFIFGYTF.

The chain has TRBV15 and TRBJ2-7; D unresolved. The CDR3 spans 14 residues. Germline assignment: CDR1 LNHNV and CDR2 YYDKDF (reference sequence). V was cut by 1 base and J by 1 base, with 8 bases left in between. The CDR3 DNA is TGTGCCACCAGCAGAGCAATGGGTTCCTACGAGCAGTACTTC. This encodes CATSRAMGSYEQYF. The whole variable domain, remainder taken from reference TRBV15 and TRBJ2-7, is DAMVIQNPRYQVTQFGKPVTLSCSQTLNHNVMYWYQQKSSQAPKLLFHYYDKDFNNEADTPDNFQSRRPNTSFCFLDIRSPGLGDTAMYLCATSRAMGSYEQYFGPGTRLTVT.

The gene calls are TRBV9 and TRBJ2-3; 9 bases agree with TRBD1. Losses at the gene ends were 3 bases for V and 3 bases for J; bases not matched to a gene: 5. The CDR3 covers 15 residues. Germline loops: CDR1 SGDLS, CDR2 YYNGEE. CDR3 coding DNA: TGTGCCAGCAGCGCACAGGGGGCCGGAACAGATACGCAGTATTTT. Protein product: CASSAQGAGTDTQYF.